This passage covers 23 T cell receptor beta chains from one sample sequenced in a study of shared clonotypes between healthy human individuals. Libraries were prepared by immunoSEQ multiplex PCR; TCRdb keeps only in-frame clonotypes and omits some of them. The sample lists some 470,000 clones; about 82% were seen once. The sample comprised PBMCs. The receptors here all came from a woman in her 40s in good health. Some clones in this sample may be carry-over from other donors' samples.

As for this clone: This likely came from a read error, as a far larger clone is one base away. No DNA is shown, since the ends of the CDR3 on it are uncertain; the CDR3 is the one TCRdb lists. Other nucleotide sequences in the sample specify the same CDR3. The chain has TRBV7-2 and TRBJ2-1; the D call TRBD1 from the table was never checked on the DNA. Germline assignment: CDR1 SGHTA and CDR2 FQGNSA. The CDR3 length equals 15 residues, ends included. CDR3 sequence reads: CASSLVGQGAREQFF.

The chain uses TRBV19 and TRBJ2-7, with D uncertain. Germline V CDR1 and CDR2: LNHDA, SQIVND (reference sequence). The germline V and J ends were trimmed by 0 bases and 5 bases, with 14 bases remaining between them. The CDR3 loop spans 15 amino acids. CDR3 protein: CASSIDRNGRHEQYF. Written as DNA, the CDR3 is TGTGCCAGTAGTATAGACCGGAACGGCCGCCACGAGCAGTACTTC.

The V gene is TRBV11-2, the J gene TRBJ2-5; 14 bases are a match to TRBD2. From germline, CDR1 is SGHAT and CDR2 FQNNGV. Trimming at V came to 5 bases and at J to 0 bases, leaving 11 bases not matched to a gene. This CDR3 has 19 amino acids. The chain's CDR3 is CASSPRTSGRLEDQETQYF. CDR3 bases: TGTGCCAGCAGCCCGCGGACTAGCGGGAGGTTGGAAGACCAAGAGACCCAGTACTTC.

This clone came up a few times. The chain uses TRBV28 and TRBJ1-2, with D perhaps TRBD1 (5 bases). The V gene's germline CDR1 is MDHEN and CDR2 SYDVKM. This CDR3 is 15 amino acids long. V was cut by 5 bases and J by 7 bases, with 20 bases left in between. In nucleotides, the CDR3 is TGTGCCAGCAGTCCCCCGGGAGGGGAGGCGGGTGGCTACACCTTC. It yields the protein CASSPPGGEAGGYTF.

To note about this clone: This likely stems from a read error, as it lies one base from a far larger clone. The chain employs TRBV28 and TRBJ2-7, with D unclear. V gave up 3 bases and J gave up 1 base, with 10 bases separating them. CDR3 length: 14 amino acids. Germline-derived CDR1 and CDR2 are MDHEN and SYDVKM. The CDR3 nucleotides read TGTGCCAGCAGTTTGGCAGAGTTTTCCTACGAGCAGTACTTC. Translation: CASSLAEFSYEQYF.

V gene TRBV5-4 combines with J gene TRBJ2-1; 11 bases match TRBD1. The CDR3 totals 17 residues. CDR1 is SGHNT, CDR2 YYREEE, per germline (reference sequence). The DNA of the CDR3 is TGTGCGCGCCGAGGACAGGGGGCCCACTCCTCCTACAATGAGCAGTTCTTC. Protein sequence: CARRGQGAHSSYNEQFF.

The CDR3 DNA follows: TGTGCCAGCAGCGGACAGGGGAGGGGTATGAACACTGAAGCTTTCTTT. Protein: CASSGQGRGMNTEAFF. The chain recombines TRBV7-9 with TRBJ1-1; 9 bases fit TRBD1. Germline V gives CDR1 SEHNR, CDR2 FQNEAQ (reference sequence). This CDR3 has 16 amino acids. Trimming cost V 5 bases and J 0 bases; bases outside gene matches: 7.

The chain joins TRBV7-9 to TRBJ1-5; D remains ambiguous. Trimming pared 2 bases from V and 4 bases from J, leaving 9 bases between. The germline V gene has CDR1 SEHNR and CDR2 FQNEAQ (reference sequence). The CDR3 is 14 residues long. CDR3 nucleotide sequence: TGTGCCAGCAGCTTACTGGGAGCAAATCAGCCCCAGCATTTT. Residues: CASSLLGANQPQHF.

This clone was observed a few times. This sequence joins TRBV2 and TRBJ2-1; 12 bases are shared with TRBD2. Germline V gives CDR1 SNHLY, CDR2 FYNNEI. The CDR3 has 15 amino acids. Germline trimming cut 6 bases from V and 10 bases from J; bases unmatched to any gene: 10. This CDR3 reads CASRASGRAEREQFF. CDR3 DNA: TGTGCCAGCAGGGCTAGCGGGAGGGCCGAACGCGAGCAGTTCTTC.

The CDR3 reads CATSAGRNTEAFF. In DNA, the CDR3 is TGTGCCACCAGCGCAGGGAGGAACACTGAAGCTTTCTTT. The V gene is TRBV15, the J gene TRBJ1-1; D may be TRBD1 (5 bases). CDR3 length equals 13 residues. Germline CDR1 and CDR2: LNHNV and YYDKDF (reference sequence). The V end lost 5 bases, the J end lost 1 base, and 8 bases lay between the germline ends.

The V and J genes are TRBV7-8 and TRBJ2-1; 12 nucleotides line up with TRBD2. V was pared by 2 bases and J by 9 bases, with 20 bases of the junction left unmatched. This CDR3 has 20 amino acids. CDR1 SGHVS and CDR2 FQNEAQ come from the germline V gene. CDR3 sequence reads: CASSLLINGLAGMLRGEQFF. CDR3 DNA sequence: TGTGCCAGCAGCTTACTGATTAATGGACTAGCGGGAATGTTGAGGGGTGAGCAGTTCTTC. Using reference TRBV7-8 and TRBJ2-1 for the parts outside the CDR3, the full variable domain is GAGVSQSPRYKVAKRGQDVALRCDPISGHVSLFWYQQALGQGPEFLTYFQNEAQLDKSGLPSDRFFAERPEGSVSTLKIQRTQQEDSAVYLCASSLLINGLAGMLRGEQFFGPGTRLTVL.

The chain combines TRBV5-1 with TRBJ2-5; the D gene could be TRBD1 or TRBD2 (5 bases each). The CDR3 consists of 15 residues. The germline gives CDR1 SGHRS, CDR2 YFSETQ. Trimming took 4 bases from V and 5 from J, leaving 18 bases between them. The CDR3 coding sequence is TGCGCCAGCAGCCGCTTGGGGGACCCCGGGGAGACCCAGTACTTC. Protein sequence: CASSRLGDPGETQYF.

The gene calls are TRBV7-2 and TRBJ2-5, with TRBD2 matching over 7 bases. Germline V gives CDR1 SGHTA, CDR2 FQGNSA. The CDR3 sequence is 13 residues long. V lost 3 bases and J lost 5; bases outside the gene matches: 3. The chain's CDR3 is CASSFQGGETQYF. CDR3 DNA sequence: TGTGCCAGCAGCTTCCAGGGAGGGGAGACCCAGTACTTC.

This clone came up a few times. The chain uses TRBV5-1 and TRBJ1-1; 7 bases are shared with TRBD1. This CDR3 has 14 amino acids. Losses at the gene ends were 2 bases for V and 3 bases for J; bases not matched to a gene: 4. The germline V gene encodes CDR1 SGHRS and CDR2 YFSETQ. The CDR3 DNA reads as TGCGCCAGCAGCTTCGGACAGGAGGACACTGAAGCTTTCTTT. This codes for CASSFGQEDTEAFF. The entire variable domain, with the rest obtained from reference TRBV5-1 and TRBJ1-1, is as follows: KAGVTQTPRYLIKTRGQQVTLSCSPISGHRSVSWYQQTPGQGLQFLFEYFSETQRNKGNFPGRFSGRQFSNSRSEMNVSTLELGDSALYLCASSFGQEDTEAFFGQGTRLTVV.

V is TRBV21-1 and J is TRBJ2-1. TRBV21-1 is a pseudogene segment. CDR3 length: 13 amino acids. The CDR3, as DNA: TGTGCCAGCAGCAGGGTCTCCTACAATGAGCAGTTCTTC. Translating it yields CASSRVSYNEQFF.

The chain combines TRBV18 with TRBJ2-5; 10 nucleotides line up with TRBD2. TRBJ2-7 matches the DNA end more closely, so the J call is doubtful. Germline CDR1 is KGHSH and CDR2 is LQKENI. This CDR3 is 15 amino acids long. The CDR3 region has the DNA TGTGCCAGCTCACCTCCGACTAGCGGGTGGGACGAGCAGTACTTC. Amino acid sequence: CASSPPTSGWDEQYF.

This chain connects TRBV5-4 to TRBJ2-1; TRBD2 matches at 9 bases. The length of the CDR3 is 16 residues. Germline V gives CDR1 SGHNT, CDR2 YYREEE (reference sequence). Trimming cost V 0 bases and J 7 bases; bases outside gene matches: 8. The CDR3 loop reads CASSLDPASGDNEQFF. The CDR3 DNA reads as TGTGCCAGCAGCTTGGATCCGGCTAGCGGGGATAATGAGCAGTTCTTC.

The chain couples TRBV30 to TRBJ2-7, with D hard to call. CDR3 length: 11 residues. The germline CDR1 and CDR2 sequences are GTSNPN and SVGIG (reference sequence). V shed 0 bases and J shed 13 bases, with 13 bases lying between them. The CDR3 DNA reads as TGTGCCTGGAGTGTAATGGGATTACCCTACTTC. It specifies CAWSVMGLPYF.

This chain uses TRBV27 with TRBJ2-7; D is possibly TRBD1 or TRBD2 (5 bases each). V gave up 5 bases and J gave up 0 bases, with 11 bases separating them. Per germline, CDR1 MNHEY and CDR2 SMNVEV (reference sequence). The CDR3 sequence is 14 residues long. The CDR3 protein is CASSDRLSSYEQYF. The CDR3 DNA sequence: TGTGCCAGCAGTGACAGACTAAGCTCCTACGAGCAGTACTTC.

The V call is TRBV4-3, the J call TRBJ2-1; no clear D gene. Trimming took off 0 bases at V and 10 bases at J, with 10 bases between the two ends. Germline assignment: CDR1 LGHNA and CDR2 YSLEER. This CDR3 comprises 13 residues. The DNA of the CDR3 is TGCGCCAGCAGCCAAGACCTCAGAACCGAGCAGTTCTTC. It translates to CASSQDLRTEQFF.

The DNA of the CDR3 is TGTGCCAGCAGTGAACGGGACCACTTCTTC. Protein: CASSERDHFF. The gene calls are TRBV2 and TRBJ2-1; D is perhaps TRBD1 or TRBD2 (5 bases each). V lost 2 bases to trimming and J lost 16 bases, with 9 bases between them. This CDR3 has 10 amino acids. CDR1 is SNHLY and CDR2 is FYNNEI in the germline V gene.

The genes are TRBV19 and TRBJ1-1; D gene uncertain. V dropped 4 bases and J dropped 1 base, with 10 bases sitting between them. Germline V gene data show CDR1 as LNHDA and CDR2 as SQIVND (reference sequence). This CDR3 has 14 amino acids. The CDR3 reads CASSTPGKNTEAFF. As DNA, the CDR3 is TGTGCCAGTAGTACCCCGGGCAAGAACACTGAAGCTTTCTTT. Together with reference TRBV19 and TRBJ1-1, the CDR3 gives the full variable domain: DGGITQSPKYLFRKEGQNVTLSCEQNLNHDAMYWYRQDPGQGLRLIYYSQIVNDFQKGDIAEGYSVSREKKESFPLTVTSAQKNPTAFYLCASSTPGKNTEAFFGQGTRLTVV.

With regard to this clone: A much larger clone lies a single base off, so this may be a read error. The chain links TRBV2 to TRBJ2-1; TRBD2 matches at 7 bases. The germline CDR1 and CDR2 sequences are SNHLY and FYNNEI. The CDR3 extends over 15 amino acids. The V gene end was trimmed by 0 bases and the J gene end by 2 bases; junction bases not matched to a gene: 1. The CDR3 DNA reads TGTGCCAGCAGTGAAGCGGGAGGGCCCTACAATGAGCAGTTCTTC. This translates into CASSEAGGPYNEQFF.